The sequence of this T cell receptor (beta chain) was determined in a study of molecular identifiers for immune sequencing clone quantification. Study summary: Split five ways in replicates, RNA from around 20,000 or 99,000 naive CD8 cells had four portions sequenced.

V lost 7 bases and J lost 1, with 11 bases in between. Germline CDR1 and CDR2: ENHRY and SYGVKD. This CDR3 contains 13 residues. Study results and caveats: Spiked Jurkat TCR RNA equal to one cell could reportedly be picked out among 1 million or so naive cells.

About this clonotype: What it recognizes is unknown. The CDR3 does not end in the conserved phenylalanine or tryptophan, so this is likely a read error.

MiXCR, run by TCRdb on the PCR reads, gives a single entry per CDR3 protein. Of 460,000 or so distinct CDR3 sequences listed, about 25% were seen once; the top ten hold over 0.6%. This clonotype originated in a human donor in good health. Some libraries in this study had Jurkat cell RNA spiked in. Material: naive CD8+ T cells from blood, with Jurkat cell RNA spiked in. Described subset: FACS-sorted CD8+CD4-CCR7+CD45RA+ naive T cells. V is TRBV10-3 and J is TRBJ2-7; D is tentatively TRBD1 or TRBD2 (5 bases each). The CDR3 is CAIKPGTSYEQYL. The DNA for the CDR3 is TGTGCCATCAAGCCAGGGACGTCCTACGAGCAGTACCTC.